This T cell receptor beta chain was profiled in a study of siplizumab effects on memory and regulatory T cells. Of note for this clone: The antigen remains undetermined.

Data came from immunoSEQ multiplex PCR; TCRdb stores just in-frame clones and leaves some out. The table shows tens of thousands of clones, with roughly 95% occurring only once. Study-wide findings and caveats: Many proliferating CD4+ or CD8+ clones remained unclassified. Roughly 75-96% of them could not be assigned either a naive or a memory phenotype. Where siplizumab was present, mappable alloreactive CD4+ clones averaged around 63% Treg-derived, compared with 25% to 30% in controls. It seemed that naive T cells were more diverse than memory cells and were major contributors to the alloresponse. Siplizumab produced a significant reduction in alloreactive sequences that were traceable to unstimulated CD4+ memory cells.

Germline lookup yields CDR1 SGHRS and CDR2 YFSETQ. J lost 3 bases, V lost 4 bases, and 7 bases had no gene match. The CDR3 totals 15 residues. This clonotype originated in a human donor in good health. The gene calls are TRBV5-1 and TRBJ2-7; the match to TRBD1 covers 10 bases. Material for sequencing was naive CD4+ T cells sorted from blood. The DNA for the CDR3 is TGCGCCAGCAGCCCGCCTAGGACAGGGGGCTACGAGCAGTACTTC. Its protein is CASSPPRTGGYEQYF. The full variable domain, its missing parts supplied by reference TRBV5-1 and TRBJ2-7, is KAGVTQTPRYLIKTRGQQVTLSCSPISGHRSVSWYQQTPGQGLQFLFEYFSETQRNKGNFPGRFSGRQFSNSRSEMNVSTLELGDSALYLCASSPPRTGGYEQYFGPGTRLTVT.